This T cell receptor (beta chain) was profiled in a study of blood T cells in healthy people across ages. The CDR3 runs 16 residues. The trim removed 3 bases at V and 0 bases at J, leaving 9 bases unmatched. Germline loops: CDR1 DFQATT, CDR2 SNEGSKA (reference sequence). Ranging in age from about 6 to 90, the donors were healthy Caucasian individuals from Russia. Next came a second PCR, run for about 6 to 12 cycles, which used a sample-barcoded 5' primer along with a J-beta primer mix. TCRdb independently ran MiXCR on the 5' RACE reads; one entry per CDR3 protein. The table records about 1,600,000 distinct CDR3 sequences, roughly 40% of them present only once.

The chain uses TRBV20-1 and TRBJ2-3; 7 nucleotides line up with TRBD2. The material sequenced was blood. The sequence was collected from a woman under 30 in good health. The DNA of the CDR3 is TGCAGTGCTAGGGGGGAACTAGCGCCTAGCACAGATACGCAGTATTTT. It is translated as CSARGELAPSTDTQYF.